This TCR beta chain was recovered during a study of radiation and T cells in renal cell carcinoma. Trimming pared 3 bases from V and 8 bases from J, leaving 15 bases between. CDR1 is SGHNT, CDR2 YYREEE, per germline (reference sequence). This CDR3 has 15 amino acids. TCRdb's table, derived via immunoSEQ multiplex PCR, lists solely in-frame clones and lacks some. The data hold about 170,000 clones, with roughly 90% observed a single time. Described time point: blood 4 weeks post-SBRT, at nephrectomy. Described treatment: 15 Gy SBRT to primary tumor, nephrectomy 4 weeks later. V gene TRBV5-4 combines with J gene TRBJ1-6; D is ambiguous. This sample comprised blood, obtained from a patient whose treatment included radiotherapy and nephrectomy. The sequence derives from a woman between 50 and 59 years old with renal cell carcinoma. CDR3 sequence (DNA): TGTGCCAGCAGCTCCCCCGGGTCTCCTTATTCACCCCTCCACTTT. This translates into CASSSPGSPYSPLHF.